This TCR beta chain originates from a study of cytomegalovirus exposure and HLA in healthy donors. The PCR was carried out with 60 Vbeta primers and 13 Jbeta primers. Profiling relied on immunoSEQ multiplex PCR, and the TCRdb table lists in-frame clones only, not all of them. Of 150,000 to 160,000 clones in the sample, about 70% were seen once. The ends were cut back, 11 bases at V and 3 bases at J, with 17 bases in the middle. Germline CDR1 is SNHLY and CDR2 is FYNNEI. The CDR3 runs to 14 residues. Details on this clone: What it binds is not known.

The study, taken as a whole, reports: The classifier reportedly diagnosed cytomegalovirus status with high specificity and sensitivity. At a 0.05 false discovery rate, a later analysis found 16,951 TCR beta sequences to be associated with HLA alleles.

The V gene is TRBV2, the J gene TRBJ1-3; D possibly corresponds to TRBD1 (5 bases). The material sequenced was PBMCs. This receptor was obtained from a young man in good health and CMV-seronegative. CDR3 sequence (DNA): TGTGCCTGGAGGGATGGGGCCGGTGGAAACACCATATATTTT. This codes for CAWRDGAGGNTIYF.